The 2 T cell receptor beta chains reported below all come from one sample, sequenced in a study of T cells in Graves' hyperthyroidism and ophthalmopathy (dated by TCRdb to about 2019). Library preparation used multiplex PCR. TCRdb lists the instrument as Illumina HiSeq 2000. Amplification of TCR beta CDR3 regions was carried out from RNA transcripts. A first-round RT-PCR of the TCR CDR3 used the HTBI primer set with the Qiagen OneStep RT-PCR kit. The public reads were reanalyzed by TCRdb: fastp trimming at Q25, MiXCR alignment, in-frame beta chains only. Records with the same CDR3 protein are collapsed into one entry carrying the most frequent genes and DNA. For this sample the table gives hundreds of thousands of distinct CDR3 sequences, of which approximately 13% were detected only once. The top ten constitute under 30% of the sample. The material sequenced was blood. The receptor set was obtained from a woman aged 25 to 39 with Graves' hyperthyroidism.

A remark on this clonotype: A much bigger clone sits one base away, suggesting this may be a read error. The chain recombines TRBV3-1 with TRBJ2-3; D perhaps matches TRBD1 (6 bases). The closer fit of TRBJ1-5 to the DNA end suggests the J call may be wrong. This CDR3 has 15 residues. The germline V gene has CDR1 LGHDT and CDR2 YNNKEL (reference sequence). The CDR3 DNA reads TGTGCCAGCAGCCGACGACAGGATCTCACAGATACGCAGCATTTT. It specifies CASSRRQDLTDTQHF.

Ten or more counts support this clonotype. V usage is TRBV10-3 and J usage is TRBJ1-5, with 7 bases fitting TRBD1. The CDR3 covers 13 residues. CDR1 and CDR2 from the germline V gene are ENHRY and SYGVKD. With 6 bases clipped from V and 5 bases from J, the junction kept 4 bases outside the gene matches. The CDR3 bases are TGTGCCATCAGCCGACAGGGCGATCAGCCCCAGCATTTT. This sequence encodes CAISRQGDQPQHF.